The sequence of this T cell receptor beta chain was determined in a study of T cell responses to AZD1222 COVID-19 vaccine. Trimming left V 4 bases short and J 5 bases short, with 18 bases between. The V gene's germline CDR1 is SGHNT and CDR2 YYREEE (reference sequence). The CDR3 loop spans 15 amino acids. The repertoire was sequenced with immunoSEQ multiplex PCR; TCRdb's copy has only in-frame clones and lacks some. The repertoire holds 130,000 or so clones, with 89% as singletons. The sample was peripheral blood, taken 28 days after the second AZD1222 dose. The sequence derives from an adult who received the AZD1222 COVID-19 vaccine. The chain employs TRBV5-4 and TRBJ1-2; a weak D match, TRBD1 (5 bases). This chain's CDR3 is CASSPGTGFQYGYTF. DNA of the CDR3: TGTGCCAGCAGCCCCGGGACGGGGTTTCAGTATGGCTACACCTTC.